One TCR beta chain is described in this entry. Authors' data handling: From reference gene primer amplification, estimates of nucleated cell counts were derived. Produced via immunoSEQ multiplex PCR; TCRdb's table is partial and in-frame only. Clonal size and the V and J genes are those of that table, whereas D and trimming came from the DNA. The sample includes 450,000 or so clones, about 90% of them seen just once. The data were taken from a study of blood T cell repertoires in COVID-19. Overall study: COVID-19 samples, acute and convalescent, were from the United States, Italy and Spain. T cells, B-cell-depleted T cells, or PBMCs provided the cDNA or gDNA that served as material.

Recruited during active infection, patients (from Seattle) were subsequently followed longitudinally. The ends were cut back, 4 bases at V and 8 bases at J, with 15 bases in the middle. The CDR3 extends over 13 amino acids. Germline assignment: CDR1 SQVTM and CDR2 ANQGSEA. Sequencing input: peripheral blood. This sequence was found in a man aged 18 to 30 with COVID-19, enrolled during active disease. This rearrangement joins TRBV29-1 to TRBJ1-5; TRBD1 is a possible D gene (5 bases). CDR3 amino acids: CSVADSPQEPQHF. CDR3 sequence (DNA): TGCAGCGTTGCCGACAGCCCCCAAGAGCCCCAGCATTTT.